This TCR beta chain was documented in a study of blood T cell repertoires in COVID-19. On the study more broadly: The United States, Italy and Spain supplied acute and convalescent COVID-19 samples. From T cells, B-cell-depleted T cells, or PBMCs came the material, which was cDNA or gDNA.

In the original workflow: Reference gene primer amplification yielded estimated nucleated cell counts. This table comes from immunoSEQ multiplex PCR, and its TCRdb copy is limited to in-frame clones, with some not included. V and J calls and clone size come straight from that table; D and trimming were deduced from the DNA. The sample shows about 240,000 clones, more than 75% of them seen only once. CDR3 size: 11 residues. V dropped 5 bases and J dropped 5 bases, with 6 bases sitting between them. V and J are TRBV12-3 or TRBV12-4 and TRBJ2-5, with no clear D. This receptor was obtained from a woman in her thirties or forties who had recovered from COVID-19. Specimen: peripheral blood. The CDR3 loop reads CASSPRETQYF. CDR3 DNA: TGTGCCAGCAGTCCCCGGGAGACCCAGTACTTC.